This TCR beta chain comes out of a study of CD8 T cells in ankylosing spondylitis. Notes on the study in general: Apparently characteristic of ankylosing spondylitis blood was a TCR beta motif (eight highly homologous variants). Significant enrichment of disease-linked clones was reported in matched ankylosing spondylitis synovial fluid.

This clonotype was detected ten times or more. Antigen specificity is unknown. TCRdb fed the 5' RACE reads into MiXCR, producing one record per CDR3 protein. The data hold about 30,000 distinct CDR3 sequences, with less than 5.5% observed a single time. This CDR3 spans 16 amino acids. CDR1 is SGDLS, CDR2 YYNGEE, per germline. The junction had 12 bases not matched to a gene; V was cut back by 4 bases and J by 5 bases. The sample taken for sequencing was blood, either unsorted or a sorted T cell fraction (not recorded which). The clonotype comes from a female donor with ankylosing spondylitis or in good health (not recorded which). The chain is built from TRBV9 and TRBJ2-7, with TRBD2 matching over 10 bases. The CDR3 DNA follows: TGTGCCAGCAGCTCTCAAGGGCTAGCGGGAGTGAACGAGCAGTACTTC. Amino acids: CASSSQGLAGVNEQYF.